This paragraph covers one T cell receptor (beta chain) sequence. The antigen remains unidentified. The data are from a study of shared clonotypes between healthy human individuals. About the study: Every donor yielded three CD4 naive, three CD4 memory, two CD8 naive and one CD8 memory plate.

Repertoires were generated with immunoSEQ multiplex PCR, while TCRdb's copy carries only in-frame clones and drops some. The sample consists of about 980,000 clones, less than 85% of them appearing once. Study findings and constraints: It was only blood that was sampled, and tissue repertoires likely differ. A generally larger estimated richness was seen in naive subsets than in memory subsets.

This CDR3 has 16 residues. With 8 bases clipped from V and 8 bases from J, the junction kept 17 bases outside the gene matches. Germline CDR1 and CDR2: ENHRY and SYGVKD. V is TRBV10-3 and J is TRBJ1-2; 10 nucleotides line up with TRBD1. Sequenced input: memory CD4+ T cells sorted from blood. This sample's subset: CD45RA-negative fraction. This TCR was recovered from a man younger than 35 in good health. As DNA, the CDR3 is TGTGCCATCCGTGGGACAGGGGACTATTTTACGGAAGGCTACACCTTC. Translating it yields CAIRGTGDYFTEGYTF.